The clone carrying this T cell receptor beta chain was found a few times. The data were taken from a study of Graves' ophthalmopathy and Graves' hyperthyroidism. For repertoire sequencing, the TCR beta CDR3 regions were amplified from RNA transcripts. HTBI primers were used in a first-round RT-PCR, which preceded a second-round multiplex PCR. MiXCR, applied by TCRdb to the multiplex PCR reads, yields one record per CDR3 protein. The sample gives roughly 700,000 distinct CDR3 sequences, 35% to 50% of which show up once; approximately 43% is in the top ten. Germline V gene sequence: CDR1 SGDLS, CDR2 YYNGEE. Trimming removed 0 bases from V and 7 bases from J; junction bases left unmatched: 8. This CDR3 is built from 16 residues.

The specimen was peripheral blood. The chain uses TRBV9 and TRBJ1-4; 8 nucleotides align to TRBD1. This receptor was taken from an adult man with Graves' ophthalmopathy. Here the CDR3 reads CASSVAQGASSEKLFF. The CDR3 DNA reads as TGTGCCAGCAGCGTAGCCCAGGGGGCGTCGAGTGAAAAACTGTTTTTT. Using reference TRBV9 and TRBJ1-4 for the parts outside the CDR3, the full variable domain is DSGVTQTPKHLITATGQRVTLRCSPRSGDLSVYWYQQSLDQGLQFLIQYYNGEERAKGNILERFSAQQFPDLHSELNLSSLELGDSALYFCASSVAQGASSEKLFFGSGTQLSVL.